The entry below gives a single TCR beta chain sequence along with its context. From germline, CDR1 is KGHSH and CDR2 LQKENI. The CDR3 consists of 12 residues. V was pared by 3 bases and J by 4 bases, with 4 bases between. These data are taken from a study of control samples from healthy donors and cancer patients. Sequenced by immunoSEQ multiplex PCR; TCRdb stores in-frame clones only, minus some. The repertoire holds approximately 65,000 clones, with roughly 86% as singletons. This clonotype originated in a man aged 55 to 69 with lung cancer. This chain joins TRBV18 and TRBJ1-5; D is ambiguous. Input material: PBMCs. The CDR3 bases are TGTGCCAGCTCACCTACGAATCAGCCCCAGCATTTT. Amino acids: CASSPTNQPQHF.